These 15 T cell receptor beta chains came from one sample sequenced in a study of blood T cell repertoires in COVID-19. The protocol was immunoSEQ multiplex PCR, while the TCRdb copy is restricted to in-frame clones and leaves out a portion. The sample has tens of thousands of clones, around 90% seen once. The material sequenced was peripheral blood. The receptors derive from a woman aged 80 or over with acute or convalescent COVID-19.

The chain combines TRBV10-3 with TRBJ2-1, with D tentatively TRBD2 (6 bases). Germline CDR1 reads ENHRY; CDR2 reads SYGVKD. Trimming removed 6 bases at V and 4 bases at J, with 16 bases between. The length of the CDR3 is 15 residues. CDR3 sequence (DNA): TGTGCCATCAGGGAACTAGCCGGAGGGTACAATGAGCAGTTCTTC. Amino acid sequence: CAIRELAGGYNEQFF.

The CDR3, as DNA: TGCGCCAGCAGCTTGGAGCGACAGGGTGCCATATATTTT. Translated: CASSLERQGAIYF. The chain carries TRBV5-1 and TRBJ1-3; 7 bases line up with TRBD1. Germline V gene data show CDR1 as SGHRS and CDR2 as YFSETQ. V shed 0 bases and J 11 bases; nucleotides not matched to a gene: 5. The CDR3 runs to 13 residues.

The chain recombines TRBV11-2 with TRBJ2-7; TRBD1 aligns across 9 bases. This CDR3 contains 14 residues. The ends lost 3 bases at V and 5 bases at J; junction bases unmatched: 5. Germline-derived CDR1 and CDR2 are SGHAT and FQNNGV. The CDR3 sequence: CASSFFGQGHEQYF. For the CDR3, the DNA is TGTGCCAGCAGCTTCTTTGGACAGGGGCACGAGCAGTACTTC.

The chain carries TRBV19 and TRBJ2-3, with unresolved D. Germline CDR1 is LNHDA and CDR2 is SQIVND (reference sequence). V lost 5 bases and J 4 bases, leaving 16 bases between the germline ends. The CDR3 consists of 15 residues. The CDR3 sequence: CASSSRGLVADTQYF. The CDR3 coding sequence is TGTGCCAGTAGTTCGCGCGGCCTCGTTGCAGATACGCAGTATTTT. The variable domain in full, with the rest retrieved from reference TRBV19 and TRBJ2-3, is DGGITQSPKYLFRKEGQNVTLSCEQNLNHDAMYWYRQDPGQGLRLIYYSQIVNDFQKGDIAEGYSVSREKKESFPLTVTSAQKNPTAFYLCASSSRGLVADTQYFGPGTRLTVL.

The chain is built from TRBV7-6 and TRBJ2-1; 7 nucleotides line up with TRBD1. The trim removed 1 base at V and 3 bases at J, leaving 3 bases unmatched. Looked up from germline, CDR1 is SGHVS and CDR2 is FNYEAQ. This CDR3 is 15 amino acids long. In nucleotides, the CDR3 is TGTGCCAGCAGCTTAGGAGGGACAGTCTACAATGAGCAGTTCTTC. It specifies CASSLGGTVYNEQFF.

This clone is classed as medium-sized. The chain uses TRBV15 and TRBJ1-5; D perhaps matches TRBD1 (5 bases). The V end lost 4 bases, the J end lost 5 bases, and 15 bases lay between the germline ends. This CDR3 region has 15 residues. From germline, CDR1 is LNHNV and CDR2 YYDKDF (reference sequence). For the CDR3, the DNA is TGTGCCACCAGCACTACAGGTCGCTCTCATCAGCCCCAGCATTTT. This sequence encodes CATSTTGRSHQPQHF. Together with reference TRBV15 and TRBJ1-5, the CDR3 gives the full variable domain: DAMVIQNPRYQVTQFGKPVTLSCSQTLNHNVMYWYQQKSSQAPKLLFHYYDKDFNNEADTPDNFQSRRPNTSFCFLDIRSPGLGDTAMYLCATSTTGRSHQPQHFGDGTRLSIL.

This chain uses TRBV6-5 with TRBJ2-3; D is perhaps TRBD2 (5 bases). Germline V lookup: CDR1 MNHEY, CDR2 SVGAGI. V lost 0 bases and J 6 bases, leaving 13 bases between the germline ends. This CDR3 comprises 15 residues. CDR3 bases: TGTGCCAGCAGTTACTCGAGGGCCCCATTGGATACGCAGTATTTT. Its protein is CASSYSRAPLDTQYF.

The rearrangement links TRBV6-2 or TRBV6-3 to TRBJ1-5; D perhaps matches TRBD1 (6 bases). This CDR3 spans 16 amino acids. Trimming pared 6 bases from V and 3 bases from J, leaving 18 bases between. In germline, CDR1 is MNHEY, CDR2 SVGEGT. Written as DNA, the CDR3 is TGTGCCAGCAGCCAACAGAGGGGGACCTACAATCAGCCCCAGCATTTT. Protein product: CASSQQRGTYNQPQHF.

The rearrangement uses TRBV7-9 and TRBJ2-5, with a weak D call TRBD1 (7 bases). There are 14 residues in the CDR3. Germline V gene sequence: CDR1 SEHNR, CDR2 FQNEAQ (reference sequence). Trimming pared 5 bases from V and 5 bases from J, leaving 15 bases between. The CDR3 is CASSRGGGGETQYF. The CDR3, as DNA: TGTGCCAGCAGCCGAGGGGGCGGAGGGGAGACCCAGTACTTC.

This chain uses TRBV6-4 with TRBJ1-2, with 8 bases aligning to TRBD1. Germline V lookup: CDR1 MRHNA, CDR2 SNTAGT. Unmatched junction bases numbered 7, after V lost 2 bases and J lost 8 bases. The CDR3 is 14 amino acids. The chain's CDR3 is CASSDAGGSGGYTF. CDR3 nucleotide sequence: TGTGCCAGCAGTGACGCAGGGGGCTCAGGGGGCTACACCTTC.

This chain connects TRBV19 to TRBJ1-4; D remains ambiguous. The germline V and J ends were trimmed by 8 bases and 5 bases, with 12 bases remaining between them. CDR1 LNHDA and CDR2 SQIVND come from the germline V gene (reference sequence). This CDR3 contains 13 residues. The DNA of the CDR3 is TGTGCCAGTCACTATTCCGGAAATGAAAAACTGTTTTTT. Residues: CASHYSGNEKLFF.

This chain uses TRBV2 with TRBJ1-2; D ambiguous. The CDR3 consists of 11 residues. V dropped 6 bases and J dropped 3 bases, with 5 bases sitting between them. CDR1 SNHLY and CDR2 FYNNEI come from the germline V gene. In nucleotides, the CDR3 is TGTGCCAGCAGCCTATACTATGGCTACACCTTC. It is translated as CASSLYYGYTF.

The rearrangement uses TRBV9 and TRBJ1-2; the match to TRBD1 covers 9 bases. Germline assignment: CDR1 SGDLS and CDR2 YYNGEE. The CDR3 sequence is 12 residues long. The ends lost 4 bases at V and 8 bases at J; junction bases unmatched: 3. For the CDR3, the DNA is TGTGCCAGCAGCCCAGGACAGGGGGGCTACACCTTC. Amino acid sequence: CASSPGQGGYTF.

The genes are TRBV28 and TRBJ2-5; 10 bases agree with TRBD2. J lost 2 bases, V lost 3 bases, and 6 bases had no gene match. Germline CDR1 and CDR2: MDHEN and SYDVKM. The length of the CDR3 is 16 residues. This CDR3 reads CASSLRTSGRQETQYF. In nucleotides, the CDR3 is TGTGCCAGCAGTTTGAGGACTAGCGGAAGACAAGAGACCCAGTACTTC. Together with reference TRBV28 and TRBJ2-5, the CDR3 gives the full variable domain: DVKVTQSSRYLVKRTGEKVFLECVQDMDHENMFWYRQDPGLGLRLIYFSYDVKMKEKGDIPEGYSVSREKKERFSLILESASTNQTSMYLCASSLRTSGRQETQYFGPGTRLLVL.

Points on this clone: The junction departs from germline at one end; a sequencing error may be responsible. The chain employs TRBV7-7 and TRBJ2-3, with TRBD2 as a possible D gene (5 bases). From germline, CDR1 is SSHAT and CDR2 FNYEAQ (reference sequence). The CDR3 totals 13 residues. For the CDR3, the DNA is TGTGCTAGCAGCGAAAGCATAGCGGATACGCAGTATTTT. Protein: CASSESIADTQYF.